These 30 T cell receptor beta chains were all obtained from the same sample, sequenced in a study of T-cell memory formation after mild COVID-19. TCRdb reanalysed the 5' RACE reads using MiXCR and keeps one entry per CDR3 protein. The top ten hold 3.5% of the sample, which has 200,000 to 250,000 distinct CDR3 sequences, over 7.5% seen once. Sequenced sample: PBMCs or a T cell subset sorted from them (not recorded which). Every receptor here comes from a man younger than 30 who had mild COVID-19 (a few samples of this study predate the infection). Cell type and time point are not known.

V is TRBV27 and J is TRBJ1-4; possible D gene TRBD1, 6 bases. Germline V lookup: CDR1 MNHEY, CDR2 SMNVEV (reference sequence). V lost 5 bases and J lost 8, with 18 bases in between. The CDR3 is made up of 15 amino acids. The CDR3 is CASSPRRGVDEKLFF. CDR3 in DNA: TGTGCCAGCAGTCCCCGGAGGGGGGTTGACGAAAAACTGTTTTTT. Drawing the rest from reference TRBV27 and TRBJ1-4, the complete variable domain is EAQVTQNPRYLITVTGKKLTVTCSQNMNHEYMSWYRQDPGLGLRQIYYSMNVEVTDKGDVPEGYKVSRKEKRNFPLILESPSPNQTSLYFCASSPRRGVDEKLFFGSGTQLSVL.

The rearrangement links TRBV9 to TRBJ2-3; 7 bases map to TRBD2. J gave up 11 bases and V 0 bases, and 9 bases lay outside the gene matches. This CDR3 comprises 14 residues. Looked up from germline, CDR1 is SGDLS and CDR2 is YYNGEE. The CDR3 loop is CASSVVGAGTRQYF. The DNA of the CDR3 is TGTGCCAGCAGCGTAGTGGGAGCGGGGACGAGGCAGTATTTT.

This chain links TRBV27 with TRBJ2-6; 9 nucleotides align to TRBD1. Germline trimming cut 5 bases from V and 1 base from J; bases unmatched to any gene: 6. The CDR3 length is 17 residues. CDR1 and CDR2 from the germline V gene are MNHEY and SMNVEV (reference sequence). CDR3 in amino acids: CASSHRDRDSGANVLTF. CDR3 in DNA: TGTGCCAGCAGTCACCGGGACAGGGATTCTGGGGCCAACGTCCTGACTTTC.

This clonotype was counted between two and nine times. This chain joins TRBV7-3 and TRBJ2-7, with 9 bases fitting TRBD1. Trimming took 5 bases from V and 2 from J; bases not matched to a gene: 4. Germline V gives CDR1 SGHTA, CDR2 FQGTGA. The CDR3 length is 14 residues. DNA of the CDR3: TGTGCCAGCAGCCTGACAGGGGGGGCCTACGAGCAGTACTTC. Translated: CASSLTGGAYEQYF.

This clonotype was seen a few times. The rearrangement joins TRBV28 to TRBJ1-5, with 11 bases fitting TRBD1. The V gene end was trimmed by 7 bases and the J gene end by 6 bases; junction bases not matched to a gene: 17. Germline lookup yields CDR1 MDHEN and CDR2 SYDVKM. This CDR3 has 18 amino acids. CDR3 in amino acids: CASTSRTGGALLSQPQHF. Written as DNA, the CDR3 is TGTGCCAGCACCTCCCGGACAGGGGGCGCTTTGTTGAGTCAGCCCCAGCATTTT. Using reference TRBV28 and TRBJ1-5 for the parts outside the CDR3, the full variable domain is DVKVTQSSRYLVKRTGEKVFLECVQDMDHENMFWYRQDPGLGLRLIYFSYDVKMKEKGDIPEGYSVSREKKERFSLILESASTNQTSMYLCASTSRTGGALLSQPQHFGDGTRLSIL.

This clonotype was detected only a few times. The chain employs TRBV5-1 and TRBJ2-5, with D maybe TRBD1 (6 bases). V was trimmed by 5 bases and J by 1 base, leaving 15 bases between them. Germline V gene lookup returns CDR1 SGHRS and CDR2 YFSETQ. The CDR3 has 15 residues. The CDR3 nucleotides read TGCGCCAGCAGTTACAGGGAAATGATCCAAGAGACCCAGTACTTC. Its translation is CASSYREMIQETQYF.

This rearrangement joins TRBV28 to TRBJ2-7; 9 bases line up with TRBD1. Germline V gene data show CDR1 as MDHEN and CDR2 as SYDVKM. V shed 5 bases and J 4 bases; nucleotides not matched to a gene: 12. There are 16 residues in the CDR3. In nucleotides, the CDR3 is TGTGCCAGCAGTACGCCCGGGACAGGGTACGGGTACGAGCAGTACGTC. As protein: CASSTPGTGYGYEQYV.

This clonotype was observed a handful of times. The rearrangement links TRBV6-2 or TRBV6-3 to TRBJ2-2; TRBD2 agrees at 12 bases. The CDR3 extends over 18 amino acids. Germline V gene lookup returns CDR1 MNHEY and CDR2 SVGEGT. With V trimmed by 2 bases and J by 3 bases, 7 bases remained unmatched. The CDR3 sequence: CASSYVASSGGDTGELFF. In DNA, the CDR3 is TGTGCCAGCAGTTACGTTGCATCTAGCGGGGGGGACACCGGGGAGCTGTTTTTT.

In its sample, this clonotype was seen a few times. The chain couples TRBV29-1 to TRBJ2-5; D is undetermined. This CDR3 is built from 13 residues. The V gene lost 7 bases and the J gene lost 5 bases, with 17 bases spanning the gap. Germline V lookup: CDR1 SQVTM, CDR2 ANQGSEA. The CDR3 DNA is TGCAGCGCCTATGGGCTACTCCCGGAGACCCAGTACTTC. As protein: CSAYGLLPETQYF.

The genes are TRBV5-5 and TRBJ1-2, with a tentative D call TRBD1 (5 bases). Trimming pared 4 bases from V and 7 bases from J, leaving 17 bases between. The CDR3 sequence is 14 residues long. In germline, CDR1 is SGHKS, CDR2 YYEKEE (reference sequence). The CDR3 nucleotides read TGTGCCAGCAGCAGGGGACGGTGGCCCTCTGGCTACACCTTC. Amino acids: CASSRGRWPSGYTF.

This clonotype has just a few counts. The chain links TRBV3-1 to TRBJ2-3; D gene ambiguous. CDR3 size: 13 residues. Trimming pared 4 bases from V and 6 bases from J, leaving 11 bases between. Germline V lookup: CDR1 LGHDT, CDR2 YNNKEL (reference sequence). This CDR3 reads CASSPSNSDTQYF. DNA for the CDR3: TGTGCCAGCAGCCCGTCAAATTCGGATACGCAGTATTTT.

This chain connects TRBV3-1 to TRBJ1-2; weak D call: TRBD1 (5 bases). CDR1 is LGHDT and CDR2 is YNNKEL in the germline V gene (reference sequence). The CDR3 sequence is 12 residues long. Trimming left V 4 bases short and J 8 bases short, with 11 bases between. CDR3 protein: CASSPTDRGYTF. The CDR3 region has the DNA TGTGCCAGCAGCCCCACCGACAGAGGCTACACCTTC.

The chain recombines TRBV3-1 with TRBJ1-2; D ambiguous. The V gene lost 0 bases and the J gene lost 4 bases, with 18 bases spanning the gap. Germline CDR1 LGHDT, CDR2 YNNKEL (reference sequence). The CDR3 covers 17 residues. In DNA, the CDR3 is TGTGCCAGCAGCCAAGATTTTTTAAGGGTCGGACGCTATGGCTACACCTTC. Amino acids: CASSQDFLRVGRYGYTF.

This clonotype was found once. This chain links TRBV5-1 with TRBJ2-5; D tentatively reads TRBD1 or TRBD2 (5 bases each). Germline CDR1 and CDR2: SGHRS and YFSETQ. The CDR3 loop spans 15 amino acids. Trimming shortened V by 4 bases and J by 1 base, and 14 bases separated the two germline ends. The CDR3 nucleotides are TGCGCCAGCAGCCCCCGAGCAGGGACCCAAGAGACCCAGTACTTC. It encodes CASSPRAGTQETQYF.

The DNA for the CDR3 is TGCAGCGTTGATTCGGCCTCCACAGATACGCAGTATTTT. This gives the protein CSVDSASTDTQYF. V is TRBV29-1 and J is TRBJ2-3; D gene uncertain. The germline V gene has CDR1 SQVTM and CDR2 ANQGSEA. The CDR3 is 13 residues long. V dropped 3 bases and J dropped 2 bases, with 9 bases sitting between them.

The V call is TRBV12-3 or TRBV12-4, the J call TRBJ1-1, with 7 nucleotides matching TRBD1. The CDR3 is 15 residues long. Losses at the gene ends were 5 bases for V and 11 bases for J; bases not matched to a gene: 17. CDR3 nucleotide sequence: TGTGCCAGCAGTCTGGGGACAGTTTCCCCCGACGTGGCTTTCTTT. Its protein is CASSLGTVSPDVAFF.

This clonotype was observed a handful of times. J is TRBJ1-2 and V is TRBV25-1, with D uncertain. V lost 4 bases and J lost 0, with 6 bases in between. The CDR3 has 13 amino acids. The germline V gene encodes CDR1 MGHDK and CDR2 SYGVNS. The CDR3 region is CASSAGTNYGYTF. In nucleotides, the CDR3 is TGTGCCAGCAGTGCCGGGACTAACTATGGCTACACCTTC.

This clonotype was seen more than once but under ten times. The chain combines TRBV5-1 with TRBJ1-6; D is uncertain. V was pared by 0 bases and J by 5 bases, with 6 bases between. Germline CDR1 and CDR2: SGHRS and YFSETQ. The CDR3 totals 14 residues. The CDR3 loop reads CASSLEGNNSPLHF. In DNA form, the CDR3 reads TGCGCCAGCAGCTTGGAGGGAAATAATTCACCCCTCCACTTT.

This clonotype was picked up many times. V is TRBV4-3 and J is TRBJ2-7; 7 bases are a match to TRBD1. V shed 1 base, J shed 2 bases, and the junction held 5 bases outside the gene matches. From germline, CDR1 is LGHNA and CDR2 YSLEER. The CDR3 sequence is 15 residues long. CDR3 nucleotide sequence: TGCGCCAGCAGCCAAGGAAGGGACAGCCCCTACGAGCAGTACTTC. Encoded protein: CASSQGRDSPYEQYF.

The CDR3 coding sequence is TGTGCCAGCAGCTTAAATGGCAGGAACACTGAAGCTTTCTTT. This encodes CASSLNGRNTEAFF. The chain employs TRBV7-8 and TRBJ1-1; no clear D. The CDR3 runs to 14 residues. Germline CDR1 SGHVS, CDR2 FQNEAQ. Trimming removed 2 bases at V and 1 base at J, with 8 bases between.

This clonotype was detected a few times. The rearrangement uses TRBV12-3 or TRBV12-4 and TRBJ2-5; perhaps TRBD1 as D (5 bases). V was shortened by 8 bases and J by 2 bases, with 15 bases between the two germline ends. The CDR3 totals 14 residues. This chain's CDR3 is CASRDGHVQETQYF. As DNA, the CDR3 is TGTGCCAGCCGTGACGGACACGTTCAAGAGACCCAGTACTTC.

The chain carries TRBV5-1 and TRBJ1-6, with 8 bases aligning to TRBD1. V lost 4 bases and J lost 14; bases outside the gene matches: 11. The germline V gene encodes CDR1 SGHRS and CDR2 YFSETQ. The CDR3 consists of 14 residues. The CDR3, as DNA: TGCGCCAGCAGCACCGGACAGGGCCAGGACACCCTCCACTTT. It translates to CASSTGQGQDTLHF. The complete variable domain, with remaining parts taken from reference TRBV5-1 and TRBJ1-6, reads KAGVTQTPRYLIKTRGQQVTLSCSPISGHRSVSWYQQTPGQGLQFLFEYFSETQRNKGNFPGRFSGRQFSNSRSEMNVSTLELGDSALYLCASSTGQGQDTLHFGNGTRLTVT.

The chain combines TRBV28 with TRBJ2-3; 14 bases map to TRBD2. The CDR3 has 17 amino acids. From germline, CDR1 is MDHEN and CDR2 SYDVKM. Trimming took 6 bases from V and 2 from J; bases not matched to a gene: 7. CDR3 amino acids: CASRSGTSGGITDTQYF. The CDR3 DNA reads as TGTGCCAGCAGATCCGGGACTAGCGGGGGTATCACAGATACGCAGTATTTT. Together with reference TRBV28 and TRBJ2-3, the CDR3 gives the full variable domain: DVKVTQSSRYLVKRTGEKVFLECVQDMDHENMFWYRQDPGLGLRLIYFSYDVKMKEKGDIPEGYSVSREKKERFSLILESASTNQTSMYLCASRSGTSGGITDTQYFGPGTRLTVL.

This clonotype has only a few counts. The chain employs TRBV9 and TRBJ2-1; D remains unclear. Germline V gene data show CDR1 as SGDLS and CDR2 as YYNGEE. Trimming took 4 bases from V and 4 from J, leaving 12 bases between them. There are 14 residues in the CDR3. CDR3 region: CASSPWVTYNEQFF. DNA of the CDR3: TGTGCCAGCAGCCCGTGGGTTACGTACAATGAGCAGTTCTTC.

The chain employs TRBV13 and TRBJ1-5; no reliable D call. This CDR3 is built from 13 residues. Between the trimmed V and J ends, which lost 6 bases and 0 bases, there was a span of 6 bases. Germline V gene sequence: CDR1 PRHDT, CDR2 FYEKMQ (reference sequence). CDR3 amino acids: CASRTFSNQPQHF. The CDR3 DNA reads TGTGCCAGCAGGACTTTTAGCAATCAGCCCCAGCATTTT.

The rearrangement joins TRBV27 to TRBJ1-2; 12 bases align to TRBD1. Germline CDR1 and CDR2: MNHEY and SMNVEV (reference sequence). This CDR3 contains 14 residues. J was trimmed by 8 bases and V by 4 bases; bases with no gene match: 5. CDR3 coding DNA: TGTGCCAGCAGTTGGGACAGGGGGCGCCGGGGCTACACCTTC. Its translation is CASSWDRGRRGYTF.

This clonotype was detected only a few times. The J gene is TRBJ2-1, the V gene TRBV27, with 7 nucleotides matching TRBD1. CDR3 length: 15 amino acids. CDR1 is MNHEY and CDR2 is SMNVEV in the germline V gene (reference sequence). Trimming cost V 0 bases and J 10 bases; bases outside gene matches: 9. The CDR3 reads CASSLSGTERQEQFF. The DNA of the CDR3 is TGTGCCAGCAGTTTATCAGGGACAGAACGACAGGAGCAGTTCTTC.

J is TRBJ2-3 and V is TRBV5-6; D unresolved. This CDR3 region has 12 residues. Germline V lookup: CDR1 SGHDT, CDR2 YYEEEE. V was clipped by 1 base and J by 6 bases, with 6 bases between them. Written as DNA, the CDR3 is TGTGCCAGCAGCTTGATGGGGGATACGCAGTATTTT. It is translated as CASSLMGDTQYF. Supplemented by reference TRBV5-6 and TRBJ2-3, the full variable domain reads DAGVTQSPTHLIKTRGQQVTLRCSPKSGHDTVSWYQQALGQGPQFIFQYYEEEERQRGNFPDRFSGHQFPNYSSELNVNALLLGDSALYLCASSLMGDTQYFGPGTRLTVL.

This clonotype has just a few counts. The chain links TRBV7-2 to TRBJ2-1; the D gene is possibly TRBD2 (6 bases). CDR1 SGHTA and CDR2 FQGNSA come from the germline V gene. CDR3 length equals 18 residues. The V end was cut by 4 bases, the J end by 0 bases, with 19 bases between. In DNA, the CDR3 is TGTGCCAGCAGCTCATGGGCTAGCGAGGTACTCTCCTACAATGAGCAGTTCTTC. It codes for CASSSWASEVLSYNEQFF.

This clonotype was detected a few times. The chain joins TRBV18 to TRBJ1-4, with 7 nucleotides matching TRBD1. Germline V gives CDR1 KGHSH, CDR2 LQKENI. The CDR3 runs to 15 residues. V lost 0 bases to trimming and J lost 4 bases; unmatched junction nucleotides: 2. CDR3 DNA sequence: TGTGCCAGCTCACCACCCGGGACAGTTAATGAAAAACTGTTTTTT. Translating it yields CASSPPGTVNEKLFF.